These 20 T cell receptor beta chains were sequenced from one sample in a study of PD-1 blockade in classical Hodgkin lymphoma. Noted time point: cycle 4 day 1 (C4D1), after five to seven weeks of nivolumab. Every patient experienced relapse after autologous stem cell transplantation, and brentuximab vedotin exposure varied. TCRdb keeps only in-frame clones here, not all; method: immunoSEQ multiplex PCR. The table lists about 44,000 clones, 60% to 75% of them singletons. This specimen consisted of peripheral blood mononuclear cells (PBMCs), obtained before the fourth cycle of nivolumab. These receptors were collected from a human donor with classical Hodgkin lymphoma.

The V gene is TRBV6-5, the J gene TRBJ2-5; D is unclear. The V end was cut by 0 bases, the J end by 7 bases, with 9 bases between. This CDR3 has 13 amino acids. Germline loops: CDR1 MNHEY, CDR2 SVGAGI. The CDR3 loop reads CASSYSERRTQYF. CDR3 DNA: TGTGCCAGCAGTTACTCGGAGCGTCGGACCCAGTACTTC.

The CDR3 here is CASSLGGGRAYEQYF. For the CDR3, the DNA is TGTGCCAGCAGCTTAGGAGGCGGGAGGGCCTACGAGCAGTACTTC. V gene TRBV7-2 combines with J gene TRBJ2-7, with TRBD2 matching over 9 bases. Germline CDR1 and CDR2: SGHTA and FQGNSA. V gave up 1 base and J gave up 2 bases; unmatched junction bases: 3. The CDR3 consists of 15 residues.

J is TRBJ1-5 and V is TRBV19; D call uncertain. The V gene lost 3 bases and the J gene lost 6 bases, with 12 bases spanning the gap. The CDR3 is made up of 14 amino acids. Germline loops: CDR1 LNHDA, CDR2 SQIVND (reference sequence). DNA of the CDR3: TGTGCCAGTAGTATTGAGGTGGGCGGTCAGCCCCAGCATTTT. This translates into CASSIEVGGQPQHF.

Sample share makes this clone medium-sized. This chain uses TRBV19 with TRBJ2-2; no firm D call. The CDR3 sequence is 13 residues long. Germline V gene data show CDR1 as LNHDA and CDR2 as SQIVND (reference sequence). V shed 6 bases and J shed 5 bases, with 10 bases lying between them. The CDR3 loop reads CASSLRGTGELFF. CDR3 DNA sequence: TGTGCCAGTAGCCTCAGAGGTACCGGGGAGCTGTTTTTT.

This chain uses TRBV29-1 with TRBJ1-4, with 8 bases fitting TRBD1. The ends lost 7 bases at V and 1 base at J; junction bases unmatched: 5. The CDR3 totals 14 residues. CDR1 SQVTM and CDR2 ANQGSEA come from the germline V gene. CDR3 amino acids: CSARQGRTNEKLFF. DNA for the CDR3: TGCAGCGCCCGACAGGGGAGAACTAATGAAAAACTGTTTTTT.

The rearrangement uses TRBV6-1 and TRBJ2-3, with 7 nucleotides matching TRBD1. V shed 7 bases, J shed 3 bases, and the junction held 7 bases outside the gene matches. The CDR3 is made up of 14 amino acids. Germline assignment: CDR1 MNHNS and CDR2 SASEGT. DNA of the CDR3: TGTGCCAGCACCCTACGACAGGGAACAGATACGCAGTATTTT. This encodes CASTLRQGTDTQYF.

This chain uses TRBV28 with TRBJ2-7, with D perhaps matching TRBD1 or TRBD2 (5 bases each). Trimming cost V 5 bases and J 0 bases, with 11 bases left between them. The CDR3 covers 14 residues. CDR1 is MDHEN and CDR2 is SYDVKM in the germline V gene. The CDR3 sequence: CASSRPGPSYEQYF. The DNA for the CDR3 is TGTGCCAGCAGTCGTCCGGGGCCCTCCTACGAGCAGTACTTC. Filled out from reference TRBV28 and TRBJ2-7, the complete variable domain reads DVKVTQSSRYLVKRTGEKVFLECVQDMDHENMFWYRQDPGLGLRLIYFSYDVKMKEKGDIPEGYSVSREKKERFSLILESASTNQTSMYLCASSRPGPSYEQYFGPGTRLTVT.

The V and J genes are TRBV9 and TRBJ2-1; the match to TRBD2 covers 11 bases. This CDR3 comprises 18 residues. V lost 0 bases, J lost 7 bases, and 12 bases stayed unmatched. CDR1 SGDLS and CDR2 YYNGEE come from the germline V gene. The CDR3 loop reads CASSVDSGRAGGMNEQFF. As DNA, the CDR3 is TGTGCCAGCAGCGTAGATAGCGGGAGGGCCGGGGGTATGAATGAGCAGTTCTTC. Full variable domain (rest looked up from reference TRBV9 and TRBJ2-1): DSGVTQTPKHLITATGQRVTLRCSPRSGDLSVYWYQQSLDQGLQFLIQYYNGEERAKGNILERFSAQQFPDLHSELNLSSLELGDSALYFCASSVDSGRAGGMNEQFFGPGTRLTVL.

The V gene is TRBV4-3, the J gene TRBJ2-7; the match to TRBD2 covers 7 bases. CDR3 size: 18 residues. CDR1 LGHNA and CDR2 YSLEER come from the germline V gene. V lost 0 bases to trimming and J lost 0 bases; unmatched junction nucleotides: 11. CDR3 in amino acids: CASSQEVSGETTSYEQYF. DNA for the CDR3: TGCGCCAGCAGCCAAGAAGTGAGCGGGGAAACTACCTCCTACGAGCAGTACTTC.

The gene calls are TRBV7-9 and TRBJ2-6; D not resolved. V lost 5 bases and J 0 bases, leaving 11 bases between the germline ends. CDR3 length equals 16 residues. Germline CDR1 and CDR2: SEHNR and FQNEAQ (reference sequence). The CDR3 DNA sequence: TGTGCCAGCAGCGGTAGGGTGCACTCTGGGGCCAACGTCCTGACTTTC. Protein: CASSGRVHSGANVLTF. The whole variable domain, filled in from reference TRBV7-9 and TRBJ2-6, reads DTGVSQNPRHKITKRGQNVTFRCDPISEHNRLYWYRQTLGQGPEFLTYFQNEAQLEKSRLLSDRFSAERPKGSFSTLEIQRTEQGDSAMYLCASSGRVHSGANVLTFGAGSRLTVL.

A single count supports this clone. The V and J genes are TRBV5-6 and TRBJ2-3; no clear D. Germline V gives CDR1 SGHDT, CDR2 YYEEEE. The CDR3 is 14 amino acids. V was pared by 0 bases and J by 0 bases, with 5 bases between. The CDR3 bases are TGTGCCAGCAGCTTGGGGCCTAGCACAGATACGCAGTATTTT. Protein: CASSLGPSTDTQYF.

The J gene is TRBJ2-7, the V gene TRBV6-5, with TRBD2 matching 7 bases. After removal of 6 bases from V and 0 bases from J, the junction contained 2 bases not matched to a gene. In germline, CDR1 is MNHEY, CDR2 SVGAGI. The CDR3 spans 13 residues. Here the CDR3 reads CASSRGGSYEQYF. CDR3 DNA sequence: TGTGCCAGCAGCCGCGGGGGCTCCTACGAGCAGTACTTC.

The chain carries TRBV7-6 and TRBJ2-6; TRBD1 is a possible D gene (7 bases). Germline CDR1 reads SGHVS; CDR2 reads FNYEAQ. This CDR3 region has 16 residues. V was trimmed by 5 bases and J by 0 bases, leaving 11 bases between them. The CDR3 DNA sequence: TGTGCCAGCAGCCCAGGGGGACTCTCTGGGGCCAACGTCCTGACTTTC. This gives the protein CASSPGGLSGANVLTF.

The chain's CDR3 is CASSLEVSTSTYEQYF. Here the CDR3 DNA reads TGTGCCAGCAGCTTAGAAGTTTCGACCTCGACCTACGAGCAGTACTTC. The chain recombines TRBV7-6 with TRBJ2-7; D is undetermined. The CDR3 has 16 amino acids. Germline CDR1 SGHVS, CDR2 FNYEAQ. V was pared by 1 base and J by 2 bases, with 15 bases between.

This clone was seen a few times. A much larger clonotype is one base distant, so this may be a read error. The chain recombines TRBV28 with TRBJ1-3; D remains ambiguous. The CDR3 has 10 amino acids. Trimming pared 7 bases from V and 4 bases from J, leaving 2 bases between. Germline CDR1 MDHEN, CDR2 SYDVKM. The CDR3, as DNA: TGTGCCAGCAAGGGAAACACCATATATTTT. This codes for CASKGNTIYF.

The chain employs TRBV19 and TRBJ1-1, with D maybe TRBD1 (5 bases). This CDR3 has 15 amino acids. CDR1 is LNHDA, CDR2 SQIVND, per germline (reference sequence). Trimming shortened V by 0 bases and J by 4 bases, and 12 bases separated the two germline ends. The DNA for the CDR3 is TGTGCCAGTAGTATAGATTTGGGGCGCGGCACTGAAGCTTTCTTT. This encodes CASSIDLGRGTEAFF.

Points on this clone: Other DNA sequences in the sample encode the same CDR3. The chain has TRBV7-9 and TRBJ1-1; D not resolved. Germline CDR1 is SEHNR and CDR2 is FQNEAQ (reference sequence). Trimming took off 5 bases at V and 0 bases at J, with 4 bases between the two ends. This CDR3 region has 12 residues. The CDR3 spells CASSNLNTEAFF. The CDR3 DNA follows: TGTGCCAGCAGCAACCTGAACACTGAAGCTTTCTTT.

V gene TRBV30 combines with J gene TRBJ2-2; 8 nucleotides align to TRBD2. J lost 0 bases, V lost 3 bases, and 3 bases had no gene match. The CDR3 covers 15 residues. CDR1 and CDR2 (germline): GTSNPN, SVGIG (reference sequence). The CDR3 loop is CAWSGGLANTGELFF. The CDR3 region has the DNA TGTGCCTGGAGCGGGGGACTAGCGAACACCGGGGAGCTGTTTTTT.

This clone was counted a few times. The chain recombines TRBV28 with TRBJ2-6; D gene unclear. The CDR3 is 14 residues long. V lost 6 bases to trimming and J lost 0 bases, with 6 bases between them. Germline CDR1 is MDHEN and CDR2 is SYDVKM. CDR3 coding DNA: TGTGCCAGCAGCCGCATCTCTGGGGCCAACGTCCTGACTTTC. Translation gives CASSRISGANVLTF.

The chain carries TRBV10-3 and TRBJ1-1, with D uncertain. Per the germline V gene, CDR1 is ENHRY and CDR2 is SYGVKD. V dropped 2 bases and J dropped 7 bases, with 8 bases sitting between them. The CDR3 has 12 amino acids. The CDR3 nucleotides are TGTGCCATCAGTGAGGGGAGACATGAAGCTTTCTTT. Translating gives CAISEGRHEAFF.